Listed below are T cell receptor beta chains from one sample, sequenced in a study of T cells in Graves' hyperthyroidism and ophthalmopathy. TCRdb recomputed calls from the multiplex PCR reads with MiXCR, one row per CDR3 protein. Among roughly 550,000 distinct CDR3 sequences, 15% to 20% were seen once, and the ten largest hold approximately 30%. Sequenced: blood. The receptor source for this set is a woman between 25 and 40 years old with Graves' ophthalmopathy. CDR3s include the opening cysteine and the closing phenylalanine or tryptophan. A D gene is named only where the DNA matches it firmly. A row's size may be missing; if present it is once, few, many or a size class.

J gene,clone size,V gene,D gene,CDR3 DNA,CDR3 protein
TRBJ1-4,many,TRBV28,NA,TGTGCCAGCGACCAGGGGACTAATGAAAAACTGTTTTTT,CASDQGTNEKLFF
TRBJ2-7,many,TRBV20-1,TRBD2,TGCAGTGCTCCCCAGCGGGACTCCTACGAGCAGTACTTC,CSAPQRDSYEQYF
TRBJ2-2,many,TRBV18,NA,TGTGCCAGCTCACCATTATTCGGCGGGGAGCTGTTTTTT,CASSPLFGGELFF
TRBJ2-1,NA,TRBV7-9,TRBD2,TGTGCCAGCAGCCACAATCCGGGACTAGCGGGAGTAAACGGCAATGAGCAGTTCTTC,CASSHNPGLAGVNGNEQFF
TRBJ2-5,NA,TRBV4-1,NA,TGCGCCAGCAGCCATGAGAACCGGAGGCAAGAGACCCAGTACTTC,CASSHENRRQETQYF
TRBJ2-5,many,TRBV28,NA,TGTGCCAGCAGTTTAATAGGACAGAGGAGGGAGACCCAGTACTTC,CASSLIGQRRETQYF
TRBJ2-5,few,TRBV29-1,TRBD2,TGCAGCGTTGGGATAGCGGGAGGAGCAGAGACCCAGTACTTC,CSVGIAGGAETQYF
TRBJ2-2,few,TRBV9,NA,TGTGCCAGCAGCGTCCCCCTTGTCGGCACCGGGGAGCTGTTTTTT,CASSVPLVGTGELFF
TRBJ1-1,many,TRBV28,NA,TGTGCCAGCAGTTTAAGACCGTCGAACACTGAAGCTTTCTTT,CASSLRPSNTEAFF
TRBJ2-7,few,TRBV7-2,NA,TGTGCCAGCAGCCCTCCTATAGCCGCCTACGAGCAGTACTTC,CASSPPIAAYEQYF
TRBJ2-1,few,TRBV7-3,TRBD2,TGTGCCAGCAGCTTAAAGGGACTAGTACTTGAGCAGTTCTTC,CASSLKGLVLEQFF
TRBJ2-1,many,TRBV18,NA,TGTGCCAGTCAACCAAGGACGGGAAGCTACAATGAGCAGTTCTTC,CASQPRTGSYNEQFF
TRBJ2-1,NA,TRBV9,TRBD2,TGTGCCAGCAGCGTTAGCGGGAGGCCCGGTGAGCAGTTCTTC,CASSVSGRPGEQFF
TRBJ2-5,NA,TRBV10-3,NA,TGTGCCACAGTGCCATCCGGGGCCCAAGAGACCCAGTACTTC,CATVPSGAQETQYF
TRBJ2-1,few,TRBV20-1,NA,TGCAGTGCTCCCTGGGGGGGGCTTGAAAACAATGAGCAGTTCTTC,CSAPWGGLENNEQFF
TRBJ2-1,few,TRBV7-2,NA,TGTGCCAGCAGCTTAGTCGGACCGACCTACAATGAGCAGTTCTTC,CASSLVGPTYNEQFF
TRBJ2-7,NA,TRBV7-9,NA,TGTGCCAGCAGCTTGGCGGATATGGGGCAGTACGAGCAGTACTTC,CASSLADMGQYEQYF
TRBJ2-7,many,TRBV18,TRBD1,TGTGCCAGCTCCCGTGGGACAGGTCAAAACGAGCAGTACTTC,CASSRGTGQNEQYF
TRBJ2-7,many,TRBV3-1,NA,TGTGCCAGCAGCCCGGACTCCCACTACGAGCAGTACTTC,CASSPDSHYEQYF
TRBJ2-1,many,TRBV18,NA,TGTGCCAGCTCACGGCAGGCCCTAAAATCCTACAATGAGCAGTTCTTC,CASSRQALKSYNEQFF
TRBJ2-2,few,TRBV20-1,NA,TGCAGTGCTAGAGATCTAACTGGGGCGAACACCGGGGAGCTGTTTTTT,CSARDLTGANTGELFF
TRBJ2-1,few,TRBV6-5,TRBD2,TGTGCCAGCAGTTACTCGGGCGGGAGCGAGCAGTTCTTC,CASSYSGGSEQFF
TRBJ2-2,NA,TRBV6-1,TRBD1,TGTGCCAGCAAAGTCCAGGGGGTAAGCGCGAACACCGGGGAGCTGTTTTTT,CASKVQGVSANTGELFF
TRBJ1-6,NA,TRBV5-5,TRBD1,TGTGCCAGCAGCTCTCCAGGGGGCTATAATTCACCCCTCCACTTT,CASSSPGGYNSPLHF
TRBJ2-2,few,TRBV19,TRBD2,TGTGCCAGTATGACGGGAGGGCCTGTCACCGGGGAGCTGTTTTTT,CASMTGGPVTGELFF
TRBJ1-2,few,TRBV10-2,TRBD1,TGCGCCAGCAGTGGAAAAACCGGGACAGCCTTAGAGGCTCCTAACTATGGCTACACCTTC,CASSGKTGTALEAPNYGYTF
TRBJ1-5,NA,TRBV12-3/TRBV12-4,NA,TGTGCCAGCAGTTCACAGGGAGGGCCCCAGCATTTT,CASSSQGGPQHF
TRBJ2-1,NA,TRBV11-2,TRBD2,TGTGCCAGCAGCCCCACCCCAGCGGGGCCAAACAATGAGCAGTTCTTC,CASSPTPAGPNNEQFF
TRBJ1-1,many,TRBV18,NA,TGTGCCAGCTCGGACACTAACACTGAAGCTTTCTTT,CASSDTNTEAFF
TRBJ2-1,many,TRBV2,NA,TGTGCCAGCGAAGAAACGGGATACAATGAGCAGTTCTTC,CASEETGYNEQFF
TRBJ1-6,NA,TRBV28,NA,TGTGCCAGCAGTTTACCCCTGGGGTTTAATTCACCCCTCCACTTT,CASSLPLGFNSPLHF
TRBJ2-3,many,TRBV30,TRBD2,TGTGCCTGGAATCAACGAGCGGGAGGCCTTCTAGGGACAGATACGCAGTATTTT,CAWNQRAGGLLGTDTQYF
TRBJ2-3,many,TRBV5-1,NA,TGCGCCAGCGCGGAGGCGGGTCACCGGGCAGATACGCAGTATTTT,CASAEAGHRADTQYF
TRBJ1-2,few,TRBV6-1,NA,TGTGCCAGCAGTGAGACAGATAACTATGGCTACACCTTC,CASSETDNYGYTF
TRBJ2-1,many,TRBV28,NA,TGTGCCAGCAAGTGGCAATGGCCCGACTACAATGAGCAGTTCTTC,CASKWQWPDYNEQFF
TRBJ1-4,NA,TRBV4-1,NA,TGCGCCAGCAGCCAAGGGAAGGCTAGGGGAATCGAAAAACTGTTTTTT,CASSQGKARGIEKLFF
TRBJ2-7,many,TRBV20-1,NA,TGCAGTGCTAGTCAGGACCTAGCCTACGAGCAGTACTTC,CSASQDLAYEQYF
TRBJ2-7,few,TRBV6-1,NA,TGTGCCAGCAGCCGGATGGGGAACGAGCAGTACTTC,CASSRMGNEQYF
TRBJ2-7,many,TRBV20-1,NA,TGCAGCCAAGGTCGTGCCCATCGACCCTACGAGCAGTACTTC,CSQGRAHRPYEQYF
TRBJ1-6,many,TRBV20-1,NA,TGCAGTGCTAGTCGCGGGGGGGGTAATTCACCCCTCCACTTT,CSASRGGGNSPLHF
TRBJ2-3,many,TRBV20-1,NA,TGCAGTGCTAGAGATCTGCCCCTCACTAGTGTATCAGATACGCAGTATTTT,CSARDLPLTSVSDTQYF
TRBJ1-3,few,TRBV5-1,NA,TGCGCCAGCAGCCCGGGACCGCCTGGAAACACCATATATTTT,CASSPGPPGNTIYF
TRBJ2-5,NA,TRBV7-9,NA,TGTGCCAGCAGTGCGAAAGGGAGAGAAGGGACCCAGTACTTC,CASSAKGREGTQYF
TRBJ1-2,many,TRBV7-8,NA,TGTGCCAGCAGCTCTACTCGACAGGCATTTGGATATGGCTACACCTTC,CASSSTRQAFGYGYTF
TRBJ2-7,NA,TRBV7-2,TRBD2,TGTGCCAGCAGCCGGGGGGGGAGCAACGAGCAGTACTTC,CASSRGGSNEQYF
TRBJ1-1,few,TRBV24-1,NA,TGTGCCACCAGTGATCGAAAGAACACTGAAGCTTTCTTT,CATSDRKNTEAFF
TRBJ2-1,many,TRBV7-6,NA,TGTGCCAGCAGCTATAGCGGTCTCAATGAGCAGTTCTTC,CASSYSGLNEQFF
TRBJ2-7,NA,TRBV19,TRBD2,TGTGCCAGTAGTATAACTAGCGGCTACGAGCAGTACTTC,CASSITSGYEQYF
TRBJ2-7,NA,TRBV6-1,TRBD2,TGTGCCAGTACCCCGACGGGAGGCCGCCCCTCCTACGAGCAGTACTTC,CASTPTGGRPSYEQYF
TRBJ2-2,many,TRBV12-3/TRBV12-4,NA,TGTGCCCGTTCCGACAGGAACACCGGGGAGCTGTTTTTT,CARSDRNTGELFF
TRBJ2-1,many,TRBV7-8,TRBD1,TGTGCCAGCAGCTTAGTCGCAGGGGGCTCCTACAATGAGCAGTTCTTC,CASSLVAGGSYNEQFF
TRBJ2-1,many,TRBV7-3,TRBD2,TGTGCCAGCAGCTTACTAGTGGGAGGGGATGAGCAGTTCTTC,CASSLLVGGDEQFF
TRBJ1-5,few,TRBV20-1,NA,TGCAGTGCTAGAGAGTGGGGGCGGGGGGGGGATCAGCCCCAGCATTTT,CSAREWGRGGDQPQHF
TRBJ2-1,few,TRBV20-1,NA,TGCAGTGCTGCTGACTCCACTCTTTTTAATGAGCAGTTCTTC,CSAADSTLFNEQFF